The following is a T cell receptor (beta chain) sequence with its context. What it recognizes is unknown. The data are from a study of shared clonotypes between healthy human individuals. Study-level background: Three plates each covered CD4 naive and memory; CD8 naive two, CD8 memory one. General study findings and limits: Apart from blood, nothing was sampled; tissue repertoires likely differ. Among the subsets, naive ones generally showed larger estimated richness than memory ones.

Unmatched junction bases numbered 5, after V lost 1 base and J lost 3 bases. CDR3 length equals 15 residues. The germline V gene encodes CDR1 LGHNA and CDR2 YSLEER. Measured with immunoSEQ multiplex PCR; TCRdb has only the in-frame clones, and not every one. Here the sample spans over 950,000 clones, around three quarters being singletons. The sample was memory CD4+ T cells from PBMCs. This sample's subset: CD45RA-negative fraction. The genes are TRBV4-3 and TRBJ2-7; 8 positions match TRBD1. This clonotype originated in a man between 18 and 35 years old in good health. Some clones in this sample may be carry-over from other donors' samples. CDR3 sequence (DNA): TGCGCCAGCAGCCAAGCGACAGGGGCCGGCTACGAGCAGTACTTC. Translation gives CASSQATGAGYEQYF.